This T cell receptor (beta chain) stems from a study of identical twins. With regard to this clonotype: Its antigen is not known.

Only healthy Caucasians were enrolled as donors. Trimming pared 5 bases from V and 4 bases from J, leaving 11 bases between. In germline, CDR1 is SEHNR, CDR2 FQNEAQ (reference sequence). The CDR3 totals 14 residues. TCRdb redid the calling of the 5' RACE reads with MiXCR, one entry per CDR3 protein. The repertoire holds about 690,000 distinct CDR3 sequences, around 5.7% seen once, with roughly 2% in the top ten. Study-wide points: There were fewer insertions in abundant cord blood beta clonotypes, but memory repertoires showed no such pattern. Modelling approaches yielded underestimates of out-of-frame TCR alpha sharing between monozygotic twins. Where out-of-frame alpha sequences were twin-shared, they showed excess low generation probability.

This receptor was obtained from a young man in good health. The specimen sequenced was naive T cells sorted from blood. This chain connects TRBV7-9 to TRBJ2-2; D gene ambiguous. In DNA form, the CDR3 reads TGTGCCAGCAGCGTGAGTCCAGTCACCGGGGAGCTGTTTTTT. Its translation is CASSVSPVTGELFF.